This T cell receptor beta chain derives from a study of T cells expressing NK-cell markers. Study-wide context: The authors derived TCR beta repertoires from sorted CD3+CD56+NKG2C+, CD3+CD56+NKG2C- and CD3+CD56-NKG2C+ T cells. Eight donors were sequenced, seven testing HCMV-seropositive and one testing seronegative. Points from the study as a whole: For 6 or 7 donors, the dominant NKG2C+ clonotypes made up about 1.0-7.5% of their CD8+ T cells.

This CDR3 contains 15 residues. CDR1 is MNHEY, CDR2 SVGAGI, per germline. With UMIs, 5'RACE template switching was used to make TCR beta cDNA. From its re-call of the 5' RACE reads, TCRdb lists each CDR3 protein once, without DNA. The specimen's table records a few hundred thousand distinct CDR3 sequences. Of note for this clonotype: Its specificity is not known.

This sequence originates from a man younger than 35 in good health. The V call is TRBV6-5, the J call TRBJ2-3; TCRdb indicates TRBD2, and absent DNA this call remains unverified. Sequences were obtained from blood T cells: a sorted CD56 or NKG2C T cell subset, CD4+ or CD8+ T cells, or bulk PBMC T cells (not recorded which). CDR3 in amino acids: CASSYFTGGKDTQYF.